Below, 29 T cell receptor beta chains from the same sample are listed, as sequenced in a study of cytomegalovirus exposure and HLA in healthy donors. With 60 Vbeta and 13 Jbeta primers, the PCR was carried out. Using immunoSEQ multiplex PCR, the repertoire was profiled, and TCRdb retains in-frame clones only, with some absent. This sample has about 150,000 clones, with 78% found just once. The sequenced material came from PBMCs. The source of these receptors is a male donor in good health and CMV-seronegative.

CDR3 residues: CASGPGLSTSGANVLTF. CDR3 sequence (DNA): TGCGCCAGCGGACCGGGACTAAGCACCTCCGGGGCCAACGTCCTGACTTTC. This chain links TRBV5-1 with TRBJ2-6; 7 bases map to TRBD2. The CDR3 spans 17 residues. V shed 7 bases, J shed 4 bases, and the junction held 14 bases outside the gene matches. Germline loops: CDR1 SGHRS, CDR2 YFSETQ.

The chain combines TRBV28 with TRBJ1-1; 8 bases fit TRBD1. The germline CDR1 and CDR2 sequences are MDHEN and SYDVKM. J lost 4 bases, V lost 5 bases, and 6 bases had no gene match. The CDR3 is 14 residues long. For the CDR3, the DNA is TGTGCCAGCAGTCAACAGGGGGGCATCACTGAAGCTTTCTTT. Translated: CASSQQGGITEAFF.

The rearrangement links TRBV7-9 to TRBJ2-6; D is perhaps TRBD2 (7 bases). V was trimmed by 5 bases and J by 1 base, leaving 18 bases between them. CDR3 length equals 18 residues. The germline V gene has CDR1 SEHNR and CDR2 FQNEAQ (reference sequence). The CDR3 nucleotides are TGTGCCAGCAGCCCCATGGGGGGGCGGTTATCTGGGGCCAACGTCCTGACTTTC. Its translation: CASSPMGGRLSGANVLTF. The full variable domain, completed using reference TRBV7-9 and TRBJ2-6, is DTGVSQNPRHKITKRGQNVTFRCDPISEHNRLYWYRQTLGQGPEFLTYFQNEAQLEKSRLLSDRFSAERPKGSFSTLEIQRTEQGDSAMYLCASSPMGGRLSGANVLTFGAGSRLTVL.

This clone was recorded only once. The V gene is TRBV7-2, the J gene TRBJ1-1; tentative D call: TRBD1 (6 bases). Germline CDR1 reads SGHTA; CDR2 reads FQGNSA. The CDR3 consists of 13 residues. The V end lost 3 bases, the J end lost 7 bases, and 12 bases lay between the germline ends. CDR3: CASSFSRGNEAFF. The DNA for the CDR3 is TGTGCCAGCAGCTTCTCCAGGGGAAATGAAGCTTTCTTT.

The chain has TRBV11-2 and TRBJ2-2; tentative D call: TRBD1 (5 bases). V lost 5 bases and J 2 bases, leaving 9 bases between the germline ends. This CDR3 spans 14 amino acids. CDR1 is SGHAT, CDR2 FQNNGV, per germline. The CDR3 DNA follows: TGTGCCAGCAGCCAAGGGGCCAACACCGGGGAGCTGTTTTTT. This codes for CASSQGANTGELFF.

The chain uses TRBV9 and TRBJ1-4, with 8 nucleotides matching TRBD1. Germline lookup yields CDR1 SGDLS and CDR2 YYNGEE. The CDR3 is 16 amino acids. V lost 3 bases, J lost 0 bases, and 4 bases stayed unmatched. The CDR3 spells CASSEDRGATNEKLFF. CDR3 DNA: TGTGCCAGCAGCGAAGACAGGGGAGCAACTAATGAAAAACTGTTTTTT.

The V and J genes are TRBV9 and TRBJ2-7; D remains ambiguous. From germline, CDR1 is SGDLS and CDR2 YYNGEE. The CDR3 length is 12 residues. V was cut by 0 bases and J by 6 bases, with 7 bases left in between. The DNA for the CDR3 is TGTGCCAGCAGCGTAGATAACGGCGAGCAGTACTTC. Its protein is CASSVDNGEQYF.

The chain is built from TRBV18 and TRBJ2-7, with 8 bases that match TRBD2. Looked up from germline, CDR1 is KGHSH and CDR2 is LQKENI. There are 14 residues in the CDR3. Trimming removed 3 bases from V and 6 bases from J; junction bases left unmatched: 7. In DNA, the CDR3 is TGTGCCAGCTCACCCGACGGGAGGGCATCCGAGCAGTACTTC. Protein sequence: CASSPDGRASEQYF.

The chain is built from TRBV4-1 and TRBJ2-7, with a possible D match to TRBD2 (8 bases). The V end was cut by 5 bases, the J end by 3 bases, with 20 bases between. Germline loops: CDR1 MGHRA, CDR2 YSYEKL. CDR3 length equals 16 residues. The CDR3 reads CASSSRGAGGIYEQYF. For the CDR3, the DNA is TGCGCCAGCAGCTCGCGGGGGGCAGGGGGAATCTACGAGCAGTACTTC.

This clone appeared a few times. The gene calls are TRBV9 and TRBJ2-5; perhaps TRBD2 as D (5 bases). The CDR3 loop spans 16 amino acids. V dropped 0 bases and J dropped 2 bases, with 14 bases sitting between them. Germline V gene lookup returns CDR1 SGDLS and CDR2 YYNGEE. CDR3 sequence reads: CASSVGGSKMQETQYF. In DNA, the CDR3 is TGTGCCAGCAGCGTAGGCGGGTCTAAAATGCAAGAGACCCAGTACTTC.

The genes are TRBV6-5 and TRBJ2-1, with 8 bases matching TRBD2. Trimming at V came to 5 bases and at J to 3 bases, leaving 6 bases not matched to a gene. CDR1 and CDR2 from the germline V gene are MNHEY and SVGAGI. The CDR3 consists of 15 residues. The CDR3 reads CASSRGGTLYNEQFF. DNA for the CDR3: TGTGCCAGCAGTCGCGGGGGGACACTCTACAATGAGCAGTTCTTC.

V gene TRBV4-1 combines with J gene TRBJ1-1; 8 bases align to TRBD1. J lost 5 bases, V lost 3 bases, and 11 bases had no gene match. The V gene's germline CDR1 is MGHRA and CDR2 YSYEKL. CDR3 length: 16 amino acids. The CDR3 region is CASSQGLGTGGTEAFF. The DNA of the CDR3 is TGCGCCAGCAGCCAGGGACTCGGGACAGGAGGGACTGAAGCTTTCTTT.

The gene calls are TRBV29-1 and TRBJ2-1; 13 nucleotides match TRBD2. Unmatched junction bases numbered 14, after V lost 6 bases and J lost 6 bases. This CDR3 is built from 17 residues. Looked up from germline, CDR1 is SQVTM and CDR2 is ANQGSEA. The CDR3 nucleotides are TGCAGCGTCACTGGCCCCTTTACTAGCGGGAGGGTCAATGAGCAGTTCTTC. Its translation: CSVTGPFTSGRVNEQFF.

Regarding this clone: Different DNA sequences within this sample yield the same CDR3. This chain joins TRBV5-4 and TRBJ2-1; 8 bases line up with TRBD2. The ends lost 0 bases at V and 10 bases at J; junction bases unmatched: 3. Germline values: CDR1 SGHNT, CDR2 YYREEE (reference sequence). The CDR3 has 13 amino acids. For the CDR3, the DNA is TGTGCCAGCAGCTTGGATCCGGGGGGGGAGCAGTTCTTC. It is translated as CASSLDPGGEQFF.

The gene calls are TRBV9 and TRBJ2-1; 8 bases match TRBD2. The V gene's germline CDR1 is SGDLS and CDR2 YYNGEE. The trim removed 0 bases at V and 8 bases at J, leaving 4 bases unmatched. The CDR3 is 14 residues long. Here the CDR3 DNA reads TGTGCCAGCAGCGTAGATCGGGAGGGGGATGAGCAGTTCTTC. Translated: CASSVDREGDEQFF.

The genes are TRBV20-1 and TRBJ2-5; D is unresolved. CDR3 length equals 11 residues. The V and J ends lost 1 base and 5 bases respectively, with 5 bases between them. Looked up from germline, CDR1 is DFQATT and CDR2 is SNEGSKA (reference sequence). The CDR3 loop reads CSARVRETQYF. CDR3 sequence (DNA): TGCAGTGCTAGAGTGCGGGAGACCCAGTACTTC.

This clone was observed a few times. V and J are TRBV19 and TRBJ2-3, with 7 positions matching TRBD2. V gave up 7 bases and J gave up 1 base; unmatched junction bases: 2. The CDR3 spans 13 residues. CDR1 is LNHDA, CDR2 SQIVND, per germline (reference sequence). The CDR3 loop is CASTAGGTDTQYF. CDR3 in DNA: TGTGCCAGTACGGCGGGAGGCACAGATACGCAGTATTTT. Combining the CDR3 with reference TRBV19 and TRBJ2-3 gives the whole variable domain DGGITQSPKYLFRKEGQNVTLSCEQNLNHDAMYWYRQDPGQGLRLIYYSQIVNDFQKGDIAEGYSVSREKKESFPLTVTSAQKNPTAFYLCASTAGGTDTQYFGPGTRLTVL.

The rearrangement joins TRBV19 to TRBJ2-7; 9 nucleotides match TRBD2. Germline V gene lookup returns CDR1 LNHDA and CDR2 SQIVND (reference sequence). The CDR3 loop spans 14 amino acids. After removal of 9 bases from V and 7 bases from J, the junction contained 13 bases not matched to a gene. Here the CDR3 reads CASVSGGPKREQYF. DNA of the CDR3: TGTGCCAGCGTAAGCGGGGGGCCGAAGAGGGAGCAGTACTTC.

The rearrangement uses TRBV9 and TRBJ2-3, with TRBD2 identical over 7 bases. From germline, CDR1 is SGDLS and CDR2 YYNGEE. V gave up 5 bases and J gave up 6 bases; unmatched junction bases: 6. The CDR3 runs 13 residues. DNA for the CDR3: TGTGCCAGCAGGGCGGGACTAACCGATACGCAGTATTTT. Its protein is CASRAGLTDTQYF.

The genes are TRBV19 and TRBJ2-7; D may be TRBD1 (6 bases). The germline V gene encodes CDR1 LNHDA and CDR2 SQIVND (reference sequence). The CDR3 sequence is 12 residues long. The V gene lost 10 bases and the J gene lost 4 bases, with 14 bases spanning the gap. CDR3 loop: CATSSGQYEQYF. The CDR3, as DNA: TGTGCCACTTCCTCCGGACAGTACGAGCAGTACTTC.

The V and J genes are TRBV19 and TRBJ2-5, with 8 bases aligning to TRBD1. V shed 6 bases and J 5 bases; nucleotides not matched to a gene: 8. Germline values: CDR1 LNHDA, CDR2 SQIVND (reference sequence). The CDR3 is made up of 14 amino acids. The CDR3 reads CASSRTGFRETQYF. CDR3 in DNA: TGTGCCAGTAGCCGGACAGGGTTCCGGGAGACCCAGTACTTC.

The rearrangement uses TRBV15 and TRBJ2-7; no firm D call. The CDR3 length is 12 residues. The V gene's germline CDR1 is LNHNV and CDR2 YYDKDF (reference sequence). The germline V and J ends were trimmed by 1 base and 6 bases, with 7 bases remaining between them. CDR3 amino acids: CATSRAGFEQYF. The CDR3 DNA follows: TGTGCCACCAGCAGAGCAGGCTTCGAGCAGTACTTC.

J is TRBJ2-1 and V is TRBV7-2, with a possible D match to TRBD2 (5 bases). In germline, CDR1 is SGHTA, CDR2 FQGNSA. The ends were cut back, 5 bases at V and 4 bases at J, with 9 bases in the middle. The length of the CDR3 is 13 residues. The CDR3 protein is CASSQRAYNEQFF. The CDR3 DNA reads TGTGCCAGCAGCCAGAGGGCTTACAATGAGCAGTTCTTC. The whole variable domain, filled in from reference TRBV7-2 and TRBJ2-1, reads GAGVSQSPSNKVTEKGKDVELRCDPISGHTALYWYRQSLGQGLEFLIYFQGNSAPDKSGLPSDRFSAERTGGSVSTLTIQRTQQEDSAVYLCASSQRAYNEQFFGPGTRLTVL.

The chain is built from TRBV5-1 and TRBJ2-7; no firm D call. Trimming pared 5 bases from V and 3 bases from J, leaving 9 bases between. This CDR3 contains 12 residues. Germline V gene sequence: CDR1 SGHRS, CDR2 YFSETQ. The CDR3 is CASSYDNYEQYF. CDR3 coding DNA: TGCGCCAGCAGTTACGACAACTACGAGCAGTACTTC.

This chain links TRBV11-2 with TRBJ2-1, with TRBD1 matching over 7 bases. The CDR3 runs to 17 residues. V gave up 1 base and J gave up 3 bases; unmatched junction bases: 9. The germline gives CDR1 SGHAT, CDR2 FQNNGV. CDR3 protein: CASSLVWGQTNYNEQFF. The CDR3 DNA reads as TGTGCCAGCAGCTTAGTATGGGGACAGACCAACTACAATGAGCAGTTCTTC.

V is TRBV6-1 and J is TRBJ1-1; D call uncertain. V was cut by 5 bases and J by 3 bases, with 4 bases left in between. This CDR3 is built from 11 residues. CDR1 is MNHNS, CDR2 SASEGT, per germline. The CDR3 DNA follows: TGTGCCAGCAGTTCCTACACTGAAGCTTTCTTT. Protein sequence: CASSSYTEAFF.

This clone was seen a few times. V is TRBV11-3 and J is TRBJ2-1, with 12 bases fitting TRBD2. The CDR3 spans 17 residues. CDR1 SGHNT and CDR2 YENEEA come from the germline V gene. The ends lost 5 bases at V and 6 bases at J; junction bases unmatched: 11. The CDR3 is CASSHWTSGDRRNEQFF. The CDR3 nucleotides are TGTGCCAGCAGCCACTGGACTAGCGGGGACCGACGCAATGAGCAGTTCTTC.

V usage is TRBV10-3 and J usage is TRBJ2-5, with TRBD2 identical over 13 bases. The germline V gene encodes CDR1 ENHRY and CDR2 SYGVKD. The CDR3 totals 15 residues. The trim removed 4 bases at V and 2 bases at J, leaving 1 base unmatched. CDR3 sequence: CAISALAGGQETQYF. The CDR3 DNA reads TGTGCCATCAGTGCACTAGCGGGAGGGCAAGAGACCCAGTACTTC.

The rearrangement joins TRBV2 to TRBJ2-7; 7 bases match TRBD1. This CDR3 contains 14 residues. Per germline, CDR1 SNHLY and CDR2 FYNNEI. Trimming cost V 6 bases and J 3 bases; bases outside gene matches: 8. CDR3 protein: CASRLTGYDYEQYF. The CDR3 DNA is TGTGCCAGCAGGCTGACAGGGTATGACTACGAGCAGTACTTC.